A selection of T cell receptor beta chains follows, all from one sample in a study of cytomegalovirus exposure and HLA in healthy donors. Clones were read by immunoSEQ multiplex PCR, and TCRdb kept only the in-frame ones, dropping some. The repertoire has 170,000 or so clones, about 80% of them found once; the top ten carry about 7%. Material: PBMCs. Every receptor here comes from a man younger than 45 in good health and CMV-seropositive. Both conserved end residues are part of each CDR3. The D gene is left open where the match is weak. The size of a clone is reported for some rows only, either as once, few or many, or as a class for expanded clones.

CDR3 protein: CSSSLRTGSSYEQYF
CDR3 DNA: TGTTCCAGCAGCTTACGGACAGGGAGCTCCTACGAGCAGTACTTC
V gene: TRBV7-9
J gene: TRBJ2-7
D gene: TRBD1
clone size: NA

CDR3 protein: CASSRDTDGTEAFF
CDR3 DNA: TGTGCCAGCAGCCGCGACACGGATGGGACTGAAGCTTTCTTT
V gene: TRBV6-1
J gene: TRBJ1-1
D gene: NA
clone size: NA

CDR3 protein: CASSLAAGQRFPQYF
CDR3 DNA: TGCGCCAGCAGCTTGGCGGCAGGGCAAAGATTCCCTCAGTACTTC
V gene: TRBV5-1
J gene: TRBJ2-4
D gene: NA
clone size: NA

CDR3 protein: CASSLGPGQAAFF
CDR3 DNA: TGTGCCAGCAGCTTAGGGCCGGGACAGGCGGCTTTCTTT
V gene: TRBV11-2
J gene: TRBJ1-1
D gene: TRBD1
clone size: NA

CDR3 protein: CASSYSASGAGELFF
CDR3 DNA: TGTGCCAGCAGTTACTCTGCTAGCGGGGCCGGGGAGCTGTTTTTT
V gene: TRBV6-5
J gene: TRBJ2-2
D gene: TRBD2
clone size: NA

CDR3 protein: CAWTRNLDRAMNTEAFF
CDR3 DNA: TGTGCCTGGACCAGGAACCTCGACAGGGCCATGAACACTGAAGCTTTCTTT
V gene: TRBV30
J gene: TRBJ1-1
D gene: TRBD1
clone size: few

CDR3 protein: CASSLGTPSGIQYF
CDR3 DNA: TGTGCCAGCAGCCTAGGAACTCCTTCGGGCATTCAGTACTTC
V gene: TRBV5-6
J gene: TRBJ2-4
D gene: NA
clone size: NA

CDR3 protein: CASSVPQGGDTEAFF
CDR3 DNA: TGTGCCAGTAGTGTCCCACAGGGTGGGGACACTGAAGCTTTCTTT
V gene: TRBV19
J gene: TRBJ1-1
D gene: NA
clone size: NA

CDR3 protein: CASSLAAVGQGGGYTF
CDR3 DNA: TGTGCCAGCAGCTTAGCGGCAGTTGGACAGGGTGGTGGCTACACCTTC
V gene: TRBV7-9
J gene: TRBJ1-2
D gene: TRBD1
clone size: NA

CDR3 protein: CSVVQRGYEQYF
CDR3 DNA: TGCAGCGTGGTGCAAAGGGGCTACGAGCAGTACTTC
V gene: TRBV29-1
J gene: TRBJ2-7
D gene: NA
clone size: NA

CDR3 protein: CATSPWHRDAQPQHF
CDR3 DNA: TGCGCCACCTCTCCCTGGCACAGGGATGCTCAGCCCCAGCATTTT
V gene: TRBV10-1
J gene: TRBJ1-5
D gene: NA
clone size: NA

CDR3 protein: CASSSRPGEYGYTF
CDR3 DNA: TGTGCCAGCAGCTCCCGCCCAGGGGAGTATGGCTACACCTTC
V gene: TRBV9
J gene: TRBJ1-2
D gene: NA
clone size: few

CDR3 protein: CASSDNHRARGYTF
CDR3 DNA: TGTGCCAGCAGCGACAACCACAGGGCTCGTGGCTACACCTTC
V gene: TRBV2
J gene: TRBJ1-2
D gene: NA
clone size: few

CDR3 protein: CASSPTAGGRSTEAFF
CDR3 DNA: TGTGCCAGCTCACCAACGGCAGGGGGCAGATCGACTGAAGCTTTCTTT
V gene: TRBV18
J gene: TRBJ1-1
D gene: TRBD1
clone size: NA

CDR3 protein: CASSLWGGTNEKLFF
CDR3 DNA: TGTGCCAGCAGTTTGTGGGGGGGAACTAATGAAAAACTGTTTTTT
V gene: TRBV27
J gene: TRBJ1-4
D gene: NA
clone size: NA

CDR3 protein: CASSRRGVSTDTQYF
CDR3 DNA: TGTGCCAGCAGTCGTCGGGGAGTAAGCACAGATACGCAGTATTTT
V gene: TRBV6-6
J gene: TRBJ2-3
D gene: NA
clone size: few

CDR3 protein: CASSSDRRNTEGPQHF
CDR3 DNA: TGTGCCAGCAGTTCGGATCGCCGGAACACCGAGGGGCCCCAGCATTTT
V gene: TRBV6-5
J gene: TRBJ1-5
D gene: NA
clone size: NA

CDR3 protein: CASSLTGGGNQPQHF
CDR3 DNA: TGTGCCAGCAGTTTAACAGGGGGCGGCAATCAGCCCCAGCATTTT
V gene: TRBV27
J gene: TRBJ1-5
D gene: TRBD1
clone size: NA

CDR3 protein: CSVVTSGTSYEQYF
CDR3 DNA: TGCAGCGTTGTGACTAGCGGGACCTCCTACGAGCAGTACTTC
V gene: TRBV29-1
J gene: TRBJ2-7
D gene: TRBD2
clone size: NA

CDR3 protein: CASSQFLLAGDQETQYF
CDR3 DNA: TGCGCCAGCAGCCAGTTTTTACTAGCGGGGGACCAAGAGACCCAGTACTTC
V gene: TRBV4-3
J gene: TRBJ2-5
D gene: TRBD2
clone size: NA

CDR3 protein: CASSLRQANQPQHF
CDR3 DNA: TGTGCCAGCAGTCTAAGACAGGCCAATCAGCCCCAGCATTTT
V gene: TRBV27
J gene: TRBJ1-5
D gene: NA
clone size: NA

CDR3 protein: CASSLTGVGTEAFF
CDR3 DNA: TGCGCCAGCAGCTTGACAGGGGTCGGCACTGAAGCTTTCTTT
V gene: TRBV5-1
J gene: TRBJ1-1
D gene: TRBD1
clone size: NA

CDR3 protein: CASSRDREYGYTF
CDR3 DNA: TGTGCCAGCAGTCGGGACAGGGAATATGGCTACACCTTC
V gene: TRBV6-1
J gene: TRBJ1-2
D gene: TRBD1
clone size: NA

CDR3 protein: CASSYSHNEQFF
CDR3 DNA: TGTGCCAGCAGCTATAGTCACAATGAGCAGTTCTTC
V gene: TRBV11-3
J gene: TRBJ2-1
D gene: NA
clone size: NA

CDR3 protein: CASSLAGWSLGTEAFF
CDR3 DNA: TGTGCCAGCAGCTTAGCGGGATGGTCTCTGGGGACTGAAGCTTTCTTT
V gene: TRBV11-2
J gene: TRBJ1-1
D gene: NA
clone size: NA

CDR3 protein: CASRPTSGTPGDEQFF
CDR3 DNA: TGTGCCAGCAGGCCGACTAGCGGGACACCTGGCGATGAGCAGTTCTTC
V gene: TRBV28
J gene: TRBJ2-1
D gene: TRBD2
clone size: NA

CDR3 protein: CATSEVAELTDTQYF
CDR3 DNA: TGTGCCACCAGCGAAGTAGCGGAACTCACAGATACGCAGTATTTT
V gene: TRBV15
J gene: TRBJ2-3
D gene: NA
clone size: once